A selection of T cell receptor beta chains follows, all from one sample in a study of cytomegalovirus exposure and HLA in healthy donors. Some clones are missing from TCRdb's copy, which holds only in-frame ones; the method was immunoSEQ multiplex PCR. The sample lists about 130,000 clones, 80% seen once, with 2% to 2.5% in the top ten. Sequenced material: PBMCs. The receptors derive from a man aged 25 to 40 in good health and CMV-seronegative. The CDR3 runs from the conserved cysteine through the conserved F or W. D genes are given only for firm matches. Clone size, where shown, is once, few, many, or a class for clones that have expanded.

clone_size: .; d_call: .; v_call: TRBV10-3; j_call: TRBJ1-4; cdr3_aa: CAISDPGVREKLFF; cdr3_nt: TGTGCCATCAGTGACCCAGGGGTTCGGGAAAAACTGTTTTTT
clone_size: .; d_call: TRBD1; v_call: TRBV5-1; j_call: TRBJ1-4; cdr3_aa: CASSPGGGGGTTTNEKLFF; cdr3_nt: TGCGCCAGCAGCCCCGGGGGTGGAGGGGGCACCACAACTAATGAAAAACTGTTTTTT
clone_size: .; d_call: TRBD2; v_call: TRBV10-3; j_call: TRBJ2-5; cdr3_aa: CAISESSGLAGDLEETQYF; cdr3_nt: TGTGCCATCAGTGAGTCGAGTGGGCTAGCGGGAGACCTTGAGGAGACCCAGTACTTC
clone_size: .; d_call: .; v_call: TRBV27; j_call: TRBJ2-7; cdr3_aa: CASKRAPSYEQYF; cdr3_nt: TGTGCCAGCAAGAGAGCTCCTTCCTACGAGCAGTACTTC
clone_size: few; d_call: .; v_call: TRBV12-5; j_call: TRBJ1-1; cdr3_aa: CASAGHENTEAFF; cdr3_nt: TGTGCTAGTGCCGGACACGAGAACACTGAAGCTTTCTTT
clone_size: .; d_call: .; v_call: TRBV6-5; j_call: TRBJ2-7; cdr3_aa: CASRPRGNSYEQYF; cdr3_nt: TGTGCCAGCAGACCTAGGGGAAACTCCTACGAGCAGTACTTC
clone_size: .; d_call: .; v_call: TRBV5-4; j_call: TRBJ2-1; cdr3_aa: CASSPRTGDYNEQFF; cdr3_nt: TGTGCCAGCAGCCCTCGAACAGGAGATTACAATGAGCAGTTCTTC
clone_size: .; d_call: .; v_call: TRBV5-4; j_call: TRBJ1-6; cdr3_aa: CASSLTGRDSPLHF; cdr3_nt: TGTGCCAGCAGCTTGACAGGGCGGGATTCACCCCTCCACTTT
clone_size: .; d_call: TRBD1; v_call: TRBV18; j_call: TRBJ2-1; cdr3_aa: CASSAESRGHEQFF; cdr3_nt: TGTGCCAGCTCAGCAGAGAGCAGGGGGCATGAGCAGTTCTTC
clone_size: .; d_call: TRBD2; v_call: TRBV30; j_call: TRBJ2-3; cdr3_aa: CAWSTPEREGGTDTQYF; cdr3_nt: TGTGCCTGGAGTACGCCCGAGCGGGAGGGGGGAACAGATACGCAGTATTTT
clone_size: .; d_call: .; v_call: TRBV6-5; j_call: TRBJ2-3; cdr3_aa: CASSYSTGGDTQYF; cdr3_nt: TGTGCCAGCAGTTACTCGACAGGCGGTGATACGCAGTATTTT
clone_size: .; d_call: TRBD2; v_call: TRBV29-1; j_call: TRBJ2-7; cdr3_aa: CSVEGAGKANEQYF; cdr3_nt: TGCAGCGTTGAAGGAGCGGGAAAGGCCAACGAGCAGTACTTC
clone_size: .; d_call: TRBD1; v_call: TRBV5-1; j_call: TRBJ1-5; cdr3_aa: CASSLRAGGDQPQHF; cdr3_nt: TGCGCCAGCAGCTTGCGGGCAGGGGGTGATCAGCCCCAGCATTTT
clone_size: .; d_call: .; v_call: TRBV19; j_call: TRBJ1-5; cdr3_aa: CASSLTGFGNQPQHF; cdr3_nt: TGTGCCAGTAGCCTGACCGGGTTCGGCAATCAGCCCCAGCATTTT
clone_size: .; d_call: .; v_call: TRBV5-1; j_call: TRBJ2-7; cdr3_aa: CASRSLDSYEQYF; cdr3_nt: TGCGCCAGCAGATCACTCGACTCCTACGAGCAGTACTTC
clone_size: .; d_call: .; v_call: TRBV4-1; j_call: TRBJ1-1; cdr3_aa: CASSLRVLNTEAFF; cdr3_nt: TGCGCTAGCAGCTTACGAGTTTTGAACACTGAAGCTTTCTTT
clone_size: .; d_call: .; v_call: TRBV6-5; j_call: TRBJ2-1; cdr3_aa: CASRLASHNEQFF; cdr3_nt: TGTGCCAGCAGGCTAGCGTCCCACAATGAGCAGTTCTTC
clone_size: .; d_call: TRBD2; v_call: TRBV7-9; j_call: TRBJ2-7; cdr3_aa: CSSSLAFPSGSYEQYF; cdr3_nt: TGTTCCAGCAGCTTAGCGTTCCCTAGCGGGAGCTACGAGCAGTACTTC
clone_size: .; d_call: .; v_call: TRBV19; j_call: TRBJ1-2; cdr3_aa: CASSFDSLAGYGYTF; cdr3_nt: TGTGCCAGTAGTTTTGACAGTCTGGCAGGCTATGGCTACACCTTC
clone_size: .; d_call: .; v_call: TRBV19; j_call: TRBJ1-5; cdr3_aa: CAAPPGVVFSNQPQHF; cdr3_nt: TGTGCCGCCCCCCCAGGGGTGGTCTTTAGCAATCAGCCCCAGCATTTT
clone_size: .; d_call: .; v_call: TRBV5-1; j_call: TRBJ2-7; cdr3_aa: CASGTSLATYEQYF; cdr3_nt: TGCGCCAGCGGTACCTCCCTAGCTACCTACGAGCAGTACTTC
clone_size: few; d_call: .; v_call: TRBV6-6; j_call: TRBJ1-1; cdr3_aa: CASSSSGAKAFF; cdr3_nt: TGTGCCAGCAGCTCCAGCGGGGCTAAAGCTTTCTTT
clone_size: .; d_call: .; v_call: TRBV27; j_call: TRBJ2-7; cdr3_aa: CASSWKDISYEQYF; cdr3_nt: TGTGCCAGCAGTTGGAAAGACATCTCCTACGAGCAGTACTTC
clone_size: .; d_call: TRBD1; v_call: TRBV28; j_call: TRBJ2-7; cdr3_aa: CASTGGQGVYEQYF; cdr3_nt: TGTGCCAGCACCGGAGGACAGGGAGTCTACGAGCAGTACTTC
clone_size: few; d_call: .; v_call: TRBV29-1; j_call: TRBJ2-3; cdr3_aa: CSVGRPTDTQYF; cdr3_nt: TGCAGCGTAGGGAGGCCCACAGATACGCAGTATTTT
clone_size: .; d_call: TRBD1; v_call: TRBV5-1; j_call: TRBJ1-2; cdr3_aa: CASSPDSLGGHYGYTF; cdr3_nt: TGCGCCAGCAGCCCGGACAGCCTAGGGGGCCATTATGGCTACACCTTC
clone_size: .; d_call: TRBD2; v_call: TRBV28; j_call: TRBJ2-2; cdr3_aa: CASSSLAGGSTGELFF; cdr3_nt: TGTGCCAGCAGTTCATTAGCGGGAGGGTCCACCGGGGAGCTGTTTTTT
clone_size: .; d_call: .; v_call: TRBV6-1; j_call: TRBJ2-3; cdr3_aa: CASSEVASIWDTQYF; cdr3_nt: TGTGCCAGCAGTGAAGTGGCTAGCATTTGGGATACGCAGTATTTT